These T cell receptor beta chains were read from a single sample in a study of T cells in Graves' hyperthyroidism and ophthalmopathy. TCRdb redid the calling of the multiplex PCR reads with MiXCR, one entry per CDR3 protein. The sample yields some 550,000 distinct CDR3 sequences, around 21% seen once. Sequenced sample: blood. Source of these receptors: a man between 18 and 35 years old with Graves' hyperthyroidism. CDR3s include the opening cysteine and the closing phenylalanine or tryptophan. A D gene is named only where the DNA matches it firmly. Clone size, where shown, is once, few, many, or a class for clones that have expanded.

many	NA	TRBV15	TRBJ2-6	TGTGCCACCAGCTCTTCGGGGCCTGGGGCCAACGTCCTGACTTTC	CATSSSGPGANVLTF
NA	TRBD1	TRBV7-9	TRBJ1-1	TGTGCCAGCAGCTACTCGACAGGGATGGGCACTGAAGCTTTCTTT	CASSYSTGMGTEAFF
many	NA	TRBV20-1	TRBJ2-7	TGCAGTGCTAGAGCGGTGAGGAGTAACGAGCAGTACTTC	CSARAVRSNEQYF
many	NA	TRBV29-1	TRBJ2-5	TGCAGCGCCCCCTACGGGACACTAAACGACCAAGAGACCCAGTACTTC	CSAPYGTLNDQETQYF
NA	NA	TRBV28	TRBJ2-6	TGTGCCAGCAGCAAGACGTTTGGGGCCAACGTCCTGACTTTC	CASSKTFGANVLTF
NA	NA	TRBV7-2	TRBJ1-5	TGTGCCAGCAGCCGACGGTCCAATCAGCCCCAGCATTTT	CASSRRSNQPQHF
NA	TRBD2	TRBV30	TRBJ2-4	TGTGCCTGGAGTGTACAATATAGCGGGGGCCTAGCCAAAAACATTCAGTACTTC	CAWSVQYSGGLAKNIQYF
few	NA	TRBV19	TRBJ1-1	TGTGCCTCCCGGGAGGGGGGCACTGAAGCTTTCTTT	CASREGGTEAFF
NA	NA	TRBV20-1	TRBJ1-2	TGCAGTGCTACCCCCCAGGCCGGGGATGGCTACACCTTC	CSATPQAGDGYTF
NA	NA	TRBV28	TRBJ1-2	TGTGCCAGCAGTTACGGACAGAGCGCCTATGGCTACACCTTC	CASSYGQSAYGYTF
once	NA	TRBV12-3/TRBV12-4	TRBJ2-2	TGTGCCAGCAGTTTAGGGGGGGGCATCGACACCGGGGAGCTGTTTTTT	CASSLGGGIDTGELFF
many	TRBD1	TRBV2	TRBJ1-5	TGTGCCAGCAGTGAAAAGCAGGGGGTTTATCAGCCCCAGCATTTT	CASSEKQGVYQPQHF
NA	NA	TRBV12-3/TRBV12-4	TRBJ2-7	TGTGCCAGCAGCCCTGACAGCCAAACCTACGAGCAGTACTTC	CASSPDSQTYEQYF
few	NA	TRBV5-5	TRBJ1-1	TGTGCCAGCAGCTCAGGACAGAACACTGAAGCTCTCTTT	CASSSGQNTEALF
many	TRBD1	TRBV30	TRBJ1-2	TGTGCCTGGAGTGGCCGGGACAGGGTTTTCGACTATGGCTACACCTTC	CAWSGRDRVFDYGYTF
few	TRBD1	TRBV28	TRBJ1-1	TGTGCCAGCAGTTCCCCCAGAGGGGGCTCGGGCACTGAAGCTTTCTTT	CASSSPRGGSGTEAFF
many	NA	TRBV28	TRBJ1-5	TGTGCCAGCAGTTCCAATCGCTACAGGAACAATCAGCCCCAGCATTTT	CASSSNRYRNNQPQHF
many	NA	TRBV11-2	TRBJ1-1	TGTGCCAGCAGCCCCCTTGGGGTAGGGAGTAACACTGAAGCTTTCTTT	CASSPLGVGSNTEAFF
many	NA	TRBV6-2/TRBV6-3	TRBJ2-5	TGTGCCAGCAGTCGTGGTAACGGAGAGACCCAGTACTTC	CASSRGNGETQYF
NA	NA	TRBV11-2	TRBJ1-1	TGTGCCAGCAGCGCGCCCCAAGCTTTCTTT	CASSAPQAFF
many	NA	TRBV24-1	TRBJ1-5	TGTGCCACCAGCGGGGGACACGCTCAGCCCCAGCATTTT	CATSGGHAQPQHF
many	NA	TRBV6-1	TRBJ1-5	TGTGCCAGCAGTAAGGAACGGAATCAGCCCCAGCATTTT	CASSKERNQPQHF
many	NA	TRBV29-1	TRBJ2-5	TGCAGCGTTGTAGAGTCCCGGCAAGAGACCCAGTACTTC	CSVVESRQETQYF
NA	NA	TRBV12-3/TRBV12-4	TRBJ1-2	TGTGCCAGCAGTTTAGGCCATCCGTTTCTAGGAGGCTATGGCTACACCTTC	CASSLGHPFLGGYGYTF
NA	NA	TRBV18	TRBJ2-1	TGTGCCAGCTCACCAGGCCTGAGCTCCTACAATGAGCAGTTCTTC	CASSPGLSSYNEQFF
many	NA	TRBV28	TRBJ2-2	TGTGCCAGCAGTTTAGAACCACCCCACCTAGGGACAATGTGGGGAACCGGGGAGCTGTTTTTT	CASSLEPPHLGTMWGTGELFF
NA	NA	TRBV11-2	TRBJ1-1	TGTGCCAGCAGCTTAGTCCGGTGGACTGAAGCTTTCTTT	CASSLVRWTEAFF
many	NA	TRBV12-3/TRBV12-4	TRBJ2-2	TGTGCCAGCAGCCCAAAGGCAGGGTTTGGGAACACCGGGGAGCTGTTTTTT	CASSPKAGFGNTGELFF
NA	NA	TRBV13	TRBJ2-7	TGTGCCAGCAGCTTAGGGGTCGTGGTTCGGTACGAGCAGTACTTC	CASSLGVVVRYEQYF